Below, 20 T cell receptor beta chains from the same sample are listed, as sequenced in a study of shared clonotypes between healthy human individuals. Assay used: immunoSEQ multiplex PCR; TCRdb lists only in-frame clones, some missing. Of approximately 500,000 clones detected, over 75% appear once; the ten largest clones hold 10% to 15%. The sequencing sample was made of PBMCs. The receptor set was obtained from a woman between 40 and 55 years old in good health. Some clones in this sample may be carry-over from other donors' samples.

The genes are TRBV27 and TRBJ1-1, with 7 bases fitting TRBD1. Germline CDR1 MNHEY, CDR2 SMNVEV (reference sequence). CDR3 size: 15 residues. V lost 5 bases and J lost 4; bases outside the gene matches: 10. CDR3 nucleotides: TGTGCCAGCAGTCCTAGCCAGGGGGAGGCCACTGAAGCTTTCTTT. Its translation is CASSPSQGEATEAFF.

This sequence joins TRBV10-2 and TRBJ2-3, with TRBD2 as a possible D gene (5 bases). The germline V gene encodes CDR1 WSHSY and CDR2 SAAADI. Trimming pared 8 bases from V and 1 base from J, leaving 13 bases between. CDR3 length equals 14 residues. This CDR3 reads CASYLRAGTDTQYF. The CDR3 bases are TGCGCCAGCTACCTCCGAGCGGGCACAGATACGCAGTATTTT.

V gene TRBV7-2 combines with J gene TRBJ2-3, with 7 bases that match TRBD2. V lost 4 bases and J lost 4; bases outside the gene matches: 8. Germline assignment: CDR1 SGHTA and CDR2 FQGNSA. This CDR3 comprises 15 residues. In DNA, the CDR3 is TGTGCCAGCAGCTGGGGGGGAGGGCCCCCAGATACGCAGTATTTT. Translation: CASSWGGGPPDTQYF.

CDR3 sequence reads: CATSRDEEKLFF. The CDR3 DNA follows: TGTGCCACCAGCAGAGATGAGGAAAAACTGTTTTTT. V gene TRBV15 combines with J gene TRBJ1-4; D not resolved. Germline V gene lookup returns CDR1 LNHNV and CDR2 YYDKDF (reference sequence). The CDR3 runs to 12 residues. Trimming removed 0 bases from V and 8 bases from J, with 4 bases in between.

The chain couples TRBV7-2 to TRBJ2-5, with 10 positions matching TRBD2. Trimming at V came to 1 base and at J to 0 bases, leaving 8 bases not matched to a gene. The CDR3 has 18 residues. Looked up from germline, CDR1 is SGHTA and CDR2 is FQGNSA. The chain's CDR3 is CASSLGVAGGTDQETQYF. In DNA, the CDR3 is TGTGCCAGCAGCTTAGGCGTAGCGGGAGGAACAGACCAAGAGACCCAGTACTTC.

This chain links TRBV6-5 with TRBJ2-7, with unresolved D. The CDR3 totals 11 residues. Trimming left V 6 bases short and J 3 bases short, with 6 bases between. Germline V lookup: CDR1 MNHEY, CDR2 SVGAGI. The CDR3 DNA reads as TGTGCCAGCAGACAAAACTACGAGCAGTACTTC. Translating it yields CASRQNYEQYF.

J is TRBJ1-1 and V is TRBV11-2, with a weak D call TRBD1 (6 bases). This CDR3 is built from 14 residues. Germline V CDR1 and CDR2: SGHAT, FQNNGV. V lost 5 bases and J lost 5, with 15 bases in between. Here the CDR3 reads CASSTGLVGTEAFF. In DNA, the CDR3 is TGTGCCAGCAGCACAGGGTTGGTCGGGACTGAAGCTTTCTTT.

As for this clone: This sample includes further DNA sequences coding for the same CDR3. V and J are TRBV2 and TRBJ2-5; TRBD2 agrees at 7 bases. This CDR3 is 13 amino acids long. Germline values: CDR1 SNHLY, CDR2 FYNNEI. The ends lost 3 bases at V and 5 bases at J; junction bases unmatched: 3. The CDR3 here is CASSEQGGETQYF. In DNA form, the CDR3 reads TGTGCCAGCAGTGAGCAGGGAGGGGAGACCCAGTACTTC.

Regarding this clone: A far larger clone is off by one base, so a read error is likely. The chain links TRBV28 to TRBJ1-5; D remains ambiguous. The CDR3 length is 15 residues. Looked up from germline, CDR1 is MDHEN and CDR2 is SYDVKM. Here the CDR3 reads CASSSVSGSNRPQHF. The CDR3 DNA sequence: TGTGCCAGCAGTTCAGTCTCAGGCAGCAATCGGCCCCAGCATTTT.

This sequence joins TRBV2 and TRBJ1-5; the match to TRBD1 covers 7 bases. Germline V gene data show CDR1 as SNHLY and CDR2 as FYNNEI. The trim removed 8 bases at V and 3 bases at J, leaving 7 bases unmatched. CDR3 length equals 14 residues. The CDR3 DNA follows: TGTGCCAGCCGCCGGGACAGCGTCAATCAGCCCCAGCATTTT. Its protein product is CASRRDSVNQPQHF.

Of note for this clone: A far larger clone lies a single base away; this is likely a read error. The CDR3 coding sequence is TGTGCCATCAGTGTACGACAGGCCACTAACGCTGAAGCTTTCTTT. It yields the protein CAISVRQATNAEAFF. V is TRBV10-3 and J is TRBJ1-1, with D possibly TRBD1 on 6 matching bases. Germline V gene lookup returns CDR1 ENHRY and CDR2 SYGVKD. V was pared by 4 bases and J by 6 bases, with 18 bases between. The CDR3 consists of 15 residues.

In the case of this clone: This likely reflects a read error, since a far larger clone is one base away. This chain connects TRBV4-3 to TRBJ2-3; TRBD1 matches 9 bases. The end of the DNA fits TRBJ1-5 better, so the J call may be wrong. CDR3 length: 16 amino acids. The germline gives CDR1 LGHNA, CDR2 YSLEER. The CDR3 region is CASSPNPGTGSDTQHF. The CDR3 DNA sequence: TGCGCCAGCAGCCCGAACCCCGGGACAGGGTCAGATACGCAGCATTTT.

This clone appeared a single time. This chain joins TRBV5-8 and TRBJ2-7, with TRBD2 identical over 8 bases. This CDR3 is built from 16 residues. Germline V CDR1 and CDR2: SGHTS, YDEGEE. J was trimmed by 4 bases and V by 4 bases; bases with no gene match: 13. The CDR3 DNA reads TGTGCCAGCAGCGATGAAGGGGGGACTAGTATTTACGAGCAGTACTTC. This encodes CASSDEGGTSIYEQYF. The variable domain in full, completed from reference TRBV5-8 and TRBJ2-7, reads EAGVTQSPTHLIKTRGQQATLRCSPISGHTSVYWYQQALGLGLQFLLWYDEGEERNRGNFPPRFSGRQFPNYSSELNVNALELEDSALYLCASSDEGGTSIYEQYFGPGTRLTVT.

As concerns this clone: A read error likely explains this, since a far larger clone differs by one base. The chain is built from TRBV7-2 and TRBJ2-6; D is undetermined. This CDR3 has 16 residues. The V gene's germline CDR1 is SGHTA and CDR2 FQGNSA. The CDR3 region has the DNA TGTGCCAGCAGCTTAATGCGGATCTCTGTGGCCAACGTCCTGACTTTC. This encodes CASSLMRISVANVLTF. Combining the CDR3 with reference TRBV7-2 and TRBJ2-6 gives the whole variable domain GAGVSQSPSNKVTEKGKDVELRCDPISGHTALYWYRQSLGQGLEFLIYFQGNSAPDKSGLPSDRFSAERTGGSVSTLTIQRTQQEDSAVYLCASSLMRISVANVLTFGAGSRLTVL.

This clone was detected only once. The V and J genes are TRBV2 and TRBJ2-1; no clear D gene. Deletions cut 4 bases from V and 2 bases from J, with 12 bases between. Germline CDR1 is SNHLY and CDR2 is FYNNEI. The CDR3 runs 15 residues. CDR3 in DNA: TGTGCCAGCAGTGGGCGGCTAGACCCCTACAATGAGCAGTTCTTC. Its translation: CASSGRLDPYNEQFF.

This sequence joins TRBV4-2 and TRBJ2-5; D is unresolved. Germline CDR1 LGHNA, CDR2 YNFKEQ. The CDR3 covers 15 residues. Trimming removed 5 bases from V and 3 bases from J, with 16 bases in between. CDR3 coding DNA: TGTGCCAGCAGCGAAAGTGCGATAGGCGAAGAGACCCAGTACTTC. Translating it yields CASSESAIGEETQYF.

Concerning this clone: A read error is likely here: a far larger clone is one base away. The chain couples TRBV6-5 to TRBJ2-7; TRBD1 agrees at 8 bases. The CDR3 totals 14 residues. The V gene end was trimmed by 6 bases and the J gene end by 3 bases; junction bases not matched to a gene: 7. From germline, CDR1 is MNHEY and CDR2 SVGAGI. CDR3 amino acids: CASSPRTGNYEQYF. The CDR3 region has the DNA TGTGCCAGCAGCCCCCGGACAGGGAACTACGAGCAGTACTTC.

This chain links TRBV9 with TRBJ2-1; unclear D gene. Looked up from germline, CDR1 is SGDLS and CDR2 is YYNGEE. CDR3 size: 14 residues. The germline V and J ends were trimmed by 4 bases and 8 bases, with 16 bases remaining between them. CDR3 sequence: CASSYFGDSYEQFF. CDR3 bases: TGTGCCAGCAGCTATTTTGGGGATTCGTATGAGCAGTTCTTC. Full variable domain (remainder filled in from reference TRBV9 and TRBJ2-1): DSGVTQTPKHLITATGQRVTLRCSPRSGDLSVYWYQQSLDQGLQFLIQYYNGEERAKGNILERFSAQQFPDLHSELNLSSLELGDSALYFCASSYFGDSYEQFFGPGTRLTVL.

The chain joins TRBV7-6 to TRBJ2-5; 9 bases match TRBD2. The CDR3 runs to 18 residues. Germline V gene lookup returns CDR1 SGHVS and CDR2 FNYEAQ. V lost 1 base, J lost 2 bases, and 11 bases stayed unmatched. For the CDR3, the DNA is TGTGCCAGCAGCTTAGAGGGAGTACTAGCGGGCCGACAAGAGACCCAGTACTTC. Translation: CASSLEGVLAGRQETQYF.

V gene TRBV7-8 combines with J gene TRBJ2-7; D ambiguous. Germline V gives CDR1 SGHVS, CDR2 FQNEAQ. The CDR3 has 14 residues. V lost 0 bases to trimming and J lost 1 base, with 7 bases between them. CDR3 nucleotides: TGTGCCAGCAGCTTAGCGTACTCGTCCTACGAGCAGTACTTC. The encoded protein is CASSLAYSSYEQYF.